A single sample gave rise to the 5 T cell receptor beta chains below, sequenced in a study of T cell responses to AZD1222 COVID-19 vaccine. Clones were sequenced by immunoSEQ multiplex PCR, and TCRdb holds only the in-frame ones, with some missing. Of 150,000 to 180,000 clones in the sample, 90% were seen once. Sequenced here: peripheral blood, sampled 28 days after the second AZD1222 dose. These receptors were obtained from an adult who received the AZD1222 COVID-19 vaccine.

The chain joins TRBV2 to TRBJ2-7, with TRBD1 as a possible D gene (5 bases). V was clipped by 4 bases and J by 2 bases, with 12 bases between them. The CDR3 has 14 residues. Germline CDR1 reads SNHLY; CDR2 reads FYNNEI. Here the CDR3 reads CASSVDRRTYEQYF. The CDR3 DNA is TGTGCCAGCAGTGTCGACAGACGAACCTACGAGCAGTACTTC.

This rearrangement joins TRBV2 to TRBJ1-2; TRBD1 matches 7 bases. The CDR3 covers 11 residues. From germline, CDR1 is SNHLY and CDR2 FYNNEI. V shed 10 bases, J shed 8 bases, and the junction held 7 bases outside the gene matches. The CDR3, as DNA: TGTGCCATACTGGACAGGTGGGGCTACACCTTC. This translates into CAILDRWGYTF.

This chain uses TRBV7-8 with TRBJ2-1, with TRBD2 matching over 10 bases. The CDR3 covers 15 residues. In germline, CDR1 is SGHVS, CDR2 FQNEAQ. Losses at the gene ends were 2 bases for V and 8 bases for J; bases not matched to a gene: 6. In DNA, the CDR3 is TGTGCCAGCAGCTTAAGGATAGCGGGAGGACATGAGCAGTTCTTC. This translates into CASSLRIAGGHEQFF.

The chain combines TRBV18 with TRBJ2-1; 10 nucleotides match TRBD1. Losses at the gene ends were 2 bases for V and 12 bases for J; bases not matched to a gene: 13. The length of the CDR3 is 16 residues. In germline, CDR1 is KGHSH, CDR2 LQKENI. The CDR3 region is CASSPNPGTGVLGQFF. In DNA, the CDR3 is TGTGCCAGCTCACCAAACCCCGGGACAGGGGTGCTCGGGCAGTTCTTC.

The genes are TRBV19 and TRBJ2-3, with 7 bases aligning to TRBD1. V shed 8 bases, J shed 3 bases, and the junction held 20 bases outside the gene matches. Germline V gene lookup returns CDR1 LNHDA and CDR2 SQIVND (reference sequence). CDR3 length: 18 amino acids. CDR3 protein: CASSLLYPDRVRTDTQYF. As DNA, the CDR3 is TGTGCCAGTTCTCTCTTATATCCAGACAGGGTTAGGACAGATACGCAGTATTTT. Complete variable domain (other parts from reference TRBV19 and TRBJ2-3): DGGITQSPKYLFRKEGQNVTLSCEQNLNHDAMYWYRQDPGQGLRLIYYSQIVNDFQKGDIAEGYSVSREKKESFPLTVTSAQKNPTAFYLCASSLLYPDRVRTDTQYFGPGTRLTVL.